The sequence of this TCR beta chain was determined in a study of blood T cell repertoires in COVID-19. Study information: PBMCs, B-cell-depleted T cells, or T cells provided the cDNA or gDNA that made up the material.

The study drew participants aged roughly 18 to 95 years from about two dozen US areas. As handled by the study authors: Cell counts per sample came from amplifying reference gene primers. Profiling relied on immunoSEQ multiplex PCR, and the TCRdb table lists in-frame clones only, not all of them. The V and J calls and clone size were taken over from that table, and D and trimming were inferred from the DNA. The sample has around 360,000 clones; over 75% are singletons. With V trimmed by 4 bases and J by 2 bases, 3 bases remained unmatched. The CDR3 spans 13 residues. CDR1 SGHRS and CDR2 YFSETQ come from the germline V gene.

The chain carries TRBV5-1 and TRBJ2-7; 7 bases are shared with TRBD1. Sequencing used PBMCs or T cells enriched from blood (not recorded which). The TCR originated in a man aged 40-50 years in a cohort exposed to, infected with or recovered from COVID-19 (not recorded which). The CDR3 DNA reads TGCGCCAGCAGCGGCGACAGGGCCTACGAGCAGTACTTC. Protein product: CASSGDRAYEQYF.